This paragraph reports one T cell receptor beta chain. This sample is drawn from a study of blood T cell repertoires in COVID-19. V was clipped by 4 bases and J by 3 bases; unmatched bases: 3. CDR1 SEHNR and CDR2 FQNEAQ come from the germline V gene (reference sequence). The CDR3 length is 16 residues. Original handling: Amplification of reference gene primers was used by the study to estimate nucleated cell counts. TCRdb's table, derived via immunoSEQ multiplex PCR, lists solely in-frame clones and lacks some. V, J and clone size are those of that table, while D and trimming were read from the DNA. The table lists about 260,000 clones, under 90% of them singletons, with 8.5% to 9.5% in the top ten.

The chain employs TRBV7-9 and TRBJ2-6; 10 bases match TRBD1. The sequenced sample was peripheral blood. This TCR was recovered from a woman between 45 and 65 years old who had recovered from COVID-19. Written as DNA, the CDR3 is TGTGCCAGCAGCTCAGGGACAGGGGATGGGGCCAACGTCCTGACTTTC. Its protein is CASSSGTGDGANVLTF.